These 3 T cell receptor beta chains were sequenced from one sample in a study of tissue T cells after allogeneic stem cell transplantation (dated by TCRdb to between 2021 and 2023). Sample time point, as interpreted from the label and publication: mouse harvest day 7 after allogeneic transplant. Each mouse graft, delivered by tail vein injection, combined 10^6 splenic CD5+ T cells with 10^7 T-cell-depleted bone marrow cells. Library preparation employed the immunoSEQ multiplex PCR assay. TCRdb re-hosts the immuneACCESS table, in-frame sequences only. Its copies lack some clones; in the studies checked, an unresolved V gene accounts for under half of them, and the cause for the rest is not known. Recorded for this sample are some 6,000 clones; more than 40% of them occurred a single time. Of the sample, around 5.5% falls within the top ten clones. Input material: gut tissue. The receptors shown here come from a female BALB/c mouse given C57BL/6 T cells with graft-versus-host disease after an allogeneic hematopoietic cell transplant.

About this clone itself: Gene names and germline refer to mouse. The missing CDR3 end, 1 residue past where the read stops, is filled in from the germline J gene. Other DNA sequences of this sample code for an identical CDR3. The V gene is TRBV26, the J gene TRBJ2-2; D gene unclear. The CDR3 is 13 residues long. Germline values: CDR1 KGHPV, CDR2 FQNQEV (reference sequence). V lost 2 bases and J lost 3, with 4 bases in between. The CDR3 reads CASSLRDTGQLYF. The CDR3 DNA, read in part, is TGTGCCAGCAGTCTGCGGGACACCGGGCAGCTCTAC.

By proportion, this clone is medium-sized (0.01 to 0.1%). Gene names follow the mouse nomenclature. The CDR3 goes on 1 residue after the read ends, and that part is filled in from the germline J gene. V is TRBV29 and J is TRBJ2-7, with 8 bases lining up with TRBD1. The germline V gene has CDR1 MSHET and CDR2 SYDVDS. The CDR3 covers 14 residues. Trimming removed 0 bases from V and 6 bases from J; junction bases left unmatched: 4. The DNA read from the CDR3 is TGTGCTAGCAGTTTATCGCGGACAGGGATTGAACAGTAC. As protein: CASSLSRTGIEQY. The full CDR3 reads CASSLSRTGIEQYF.

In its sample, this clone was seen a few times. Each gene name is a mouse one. Here the CDR3 reads CTCSAVGGFQDTQYF. The sequenced CDR3 bases are TGCACCTGCAGTGCAGTAGGGGGGTTCCAAGACACCCAGTAC. The chain links TRBV1 to TRBJ2-5, with D possibly called TRBD1 or TRBD2 (6 bases each). The read terminates 1 residue ahead of where the CDR3 ends, so the germline J gene completes it. The CDR3 is 15 residues long. The germline V gene encodes CDR1 NSQYPW and CDR2 LRSPGD (reference sequence). V lost 1 base, J lost 2 bases, and 10 bases lay in between.